This TCR beta chain was captured in a study of somatic mutations in cytotoxic T cells in rheumatoid arthritis. V was clipped by 1 base and J by 6 bases; unmatched bases: 13. Per the germline V gene, CDR1 is SQVTM and CDR2 is ANQGSEA. The CDR3 has 19 amino acids. TCRdb's table, derived via immunoSEQ multiplex PCR, lists solely in-frame clones and lacks some. The repertoire holds 20,000 or so clones, around 70% seen once, with under 5.5% in the top ten. The receptor's source is a man aged 55 to 70 in good health. The sequenced sample was CD8+ T cells sorted from blood. The chain carries TRBV29-1 and TRBJ2-2; 14 bases are a match to TRBD2. Here the CDR3 reads CSVEGTGTSGSELAGELFF. CDR3 sequence (DNA): TGCAGCGTTGAAGGGACCGGGACTAGCGGGAGTGAATTAGCCGGGGAGCTGTTTTTT.